Each of the 18 T cell receptor beta chains below was sequenced from the same sample in a study of shared T cell receptors in the human thymus. Sequencing used immunoSEQ multiplex PCR; TCRdb keeps in-frame clones, though not all of them. Of 500,000 to 550,000 clones detected, 75% to 80% appear once; the ten largest clones hold around 0.012%. The sample was also reused in another study, on human thymus T cells.

What was sequenced was thymocytes. The source is a boy under two years old with a congenital heart defect.

J is TRBJ2-7 and V is TRBV5-1; TRBD2 agrees at 7 bases. There are 15 residues in the CDR3. Germline V lookup: CDR1 SGHRS, CDR2 YFSETQ. The V segment lost 0 bases and the J segment 5 bases; nucleotides outside the gene matches: 8. The CDR3, as DNA: TGCGCCAGCAGCTTGGCGGGGGGTTTCGGCCACGAGCAGTACTTC. It encodes CASSLAGGFGHEQYF.

The chain uses TRBV25-1 and TRBJ2-1; D unclear. Looked up from germline, CDR1 is MGHDK and CDR2 is SYGVNS. V lost 4 bases to trimming and J lost 11 bases, with 6 bases between them. The CDR3 has 10 residues. CDR3 in amino acids: CASSGDQQFF. The DNA for the CDR3 is TGTGCCAGCAGTGGCGATCAGCAGTTCTTC.

The chain couples TRBV29-1 to TRBJ1-1; weak D call: TRBD1 (5 bases). CDR1 is SQVTM and CDR2 is ANQGSEA in the germline V gene. CDR3 length: 11 residues. V was shortened by 8 bases and J by 10 bases, with 17 bases between the two germline ends. The CDR3 protein is CSSDRPGGAFF. The CDR3 DNA reads as TGCAGCTCCGACCGCCCGGGGGGAGCTTTCTTT.

This chain connects TRBV2 to TRBJ2-1; 8 nucleotides align to TRBD1. CDR1 and CDR2 from the germline V gene are SNHLY and FYNNEI. The CDR3 extends over 16 amino acids. J was trimmed by 5 bases and V by 2 bases; bases with no gene match: 8. The CDR3: CASSERSGGLHNEQFF. In DNA, the CDR3 is TGTGCCAGCAGTGAAAGGTCAGGGGGCCTACACAATGAGCAGTTCTTC.

The chain combines TRBV11-3 with TRBJ1-2; D is possibly TRBD1 (5 bases). This CDR3 is built from 16 residues. From germline, CDR1 is SGHNT and CDR2 YENEEA. V shed 5 bases and J shed 0 bases, with 16 bases lying between them. CDR3 loop: CASSPKGGGTNYGYTF. The CDR3 DNA reads as TGTGCCAGCAGCCCGAAGGGCGGGGGAACTAACTATGGCTACACCTTC.

The chain links TRBV5-1 to TRBJ2-3, with 9 nucleotides matching TRBD2. The germline CDR1 and CDR2 sequences are SGHRS and YFSETQ. This CDR3 has 19 amino acids. J was trimmed by 0 bases and V by 5 bases; bases with no gene match: 16. The CDR3 reads CASSSQNGAGGPSTDTQYF. CDR3 coding DNA: TGCGCCAGCAGTTCCCAAAACGGAGCGGGAGGCCCTAGCACAGATACGCAGTATTTT.

The rearrangement joins TRBV28 to TRBJ2-2; TRBD2 matches 11 bases. Germline-derived CDR1 and CDR2 are MDHEN and SYDVKM. J lost 5 bases, V lost 5 bases, and 10 bases had no gene match. This CDR3 contains 17 residues. In DNA form, the CDR3 reads TGTGCCAGCAGTCCATTAGCGGGAGGGCCAAATACCGGGGAGCTGTTTTTT. This encodes CASSPLAGGPNTGELFF. The full variable domain, rest sourced from reference TRBV28 and TRBJ2-2, is DVKVTQSSRYLVKRTGEKVFLECVQDMDHENMFWYRQDPGLGLRLIYFSYDVKMKEKGDIPEGYSVSREKKERFSLILESASTNQTSMYLCASSPLAGGPNTGELFFGEGSRLTVL.

The chain links TRBV7-9 to TRBJ1-3; D perhaps matches TRBD1 (5 bases). The V end lost 3 bases, the J end lost 2 bases, and 23 bases lay between the germline ends. The CDR3 runs 19 residues. Germline CDR1 and CDR2: SEHNR and FQNEAQ (reference sequence). The CDR3 loop is CASSFLYPPRVGPGNTIYF. The CDR3 nucleotides are TGTGCCAGCAGCTTCCTATATCCCCCCAGGGTAGGGCCTGGAAACACCATATATTTT. The variable domain in full, with the rest retrieved from reference TRBV7-9 and TRBJ1-3, is DTGVSQNPRHKITKRGQNVTFRCDPISEHNRLYWYRQTLGQGPEFLTYFQNEAQLEKSRLLSDRFSAERPKGSFSTLEIQRTEQGDSAMYLCASSFLYPPRVGPGNTIYFGEGSWLTVV.

The chain uses TRBV30 and TRBJ1-1; TRBD1 aligns across 10 bases. This CDR3 is 17 amino acids long. J lost 0 bases, V lost 2 bases, and 9 bases had no gene match. CDR1 GTSNPN and CDR2 SVGIG come from the germline V gene (reference sequence). CDR3 sequence (DNA): TGTGCCTGGAGTAGTTTTTGGACAGGGGGATTGAACACTGAAGCTTTCTTT. Amino acids: CAWSSFWTGGLNTEAFF.

V is TRBV30 and J is TRBJ2-7; 7 nucleotides match TRBD2. The CDR3 runs 14 residues. Germline assignment: CDR1 GTSNPN and CDR2 SVGIG (reference sequence). V gave up 0 bases and J gave up 3 bases; unmatched junction bases: 5. CDR3 protein: CAWSVLSSGYEQYF. The CDR3 bases are TGTGCCTGGAGTGTTTTATCTAGCGGCTACGAGCAGTACTTC.

The chain employs TRBV21-1 and TRBJ2-7; TRBD1, the D gene given by the table, was not confirmed from the DNA. TRBV21-1 is classified as a pseudogene. The CDR3 runs to 10 residues. In DNA form, the CDR3 reads TGTGCCGGGGGCCACTACGAGCAGTACTTC. It is translated as CAGGHYEQYF.

The J gene is TRBJ2-5, the V gene TRBV27, with TRBD1 as a possible D gene (5 bases). With the DNA end fitting TRBJ2-7 better, the J assignment may be wrong. This CDR3 has 13 amino acids. Germline values: CDR1 MNHEY, CDR2 SMNVEV (reference sequence). The CDR3 DNA reads TGTGCCAGCAGTTTTGACAGATCCTACGAGCAGTACTTC. Amino acids: CASSFDRSYEQYF.

CDR3 nucleotides: TGTGCCAGCAGCTGCCGGGACTGCTATTCCTACGAGCAGTACTTC. It codes for CASSCRDCYSYEQYF. This chain joins TRBV5-6 and TRBJ2-7; D perhaps matches TRBD2 (6 bases). Deletions cut 3 bases from V and 1 base from J, with 14 bases between. CDR1 is SGHDT and CDR2 is YYEEEE in the germline V gene. The CDR3 is made up of 15 amino acids.

This clone has only a few counts. The chain joins TRBV7-2 to TRBJ1-1; 9 positions agree with TRBD1. CDR3 length equals 14 residues. The germline CDR1 and CDR2 sequences are SGHTA and FQGNSA. With 3 bases clipped from V and 1 base from J, the junction kept 0 bases outside the gene matches. For the CDR3, the DNA is TGTGCCAGCAGCTTGACAGGGGGGAACACTGAAGCTTTCTTT. As protein: CASSLTGGNTEAFF.

This clone was observed a handful of times. The gene calls are TRBV29-1 and TRBJ2-3, with 10 bases identical to TRBD2. With V trimmed by 5 bases and J by 2 bases, 4 bases remained unmatched. This CDR3 spans 14 amino acids. Per germline, CDR1 SQVTM and CDR2 ANQGSEA. The CDR3 nucleotides read TGCAGCGTTAGAGCGGGAGGGCCCACAGATACGCAGTATTTT. Translation: CSVRAGGPTDTQYF.

The rearrangement links TRBV12-5 to TRBJ1-5; D gene ambiguous. With 6 bases removed from V and 0 bases from J, the gap between germline ends came to 9 bases. CDR1 is LGHNT and CDR2 is FRNRAP in the germline V gene. The CDR3 extends over 14 amino acids. The CDR3 protein is CASGLDCSNQPQHF. The DNA for the CDR3 is TGTGCTAGTGGACTAGACTGTAGCAATCAGCCCCAGCATTTT.

The chain couples TRBV7-2 to TRBJ2-7; 16 bases are shared with TRBD2. The CDR3 totals 17 residues. V shed 5 bases and J 0 bases; nucleotides not matched to a gene: 4. Germline values: CDR1 SGHTA, CDR2 FQGNSA. The CDR3 sequence is CASSPGTSGRASYEQYF. The CDR3 DNA is TGTGCCAGCAGCCCTGGGACTAGCGGGAGGGCCTCCTACGAGCAGTACTTC.

CDR3 in amino acids: CATSRDLWTLGGTGELFF. The CDR3 nucleotides are TGTGCCACCAGCAGAGATCTTTGGACCCTGGGGGGCACCGGGGAGCTGTTTTTT. This chain joins TRBV15 and TRBJ2-2; D may be TRBD2 (6 bases). This CDR3 has 18 amino acids. Germline assignment: CDR1 LNHNV and CDR2 YYDKDF (reference sequence). Trimming removed 0 bases at V and 4 bases at J, with 18 bases between.